Shown below are 16 T cell receptor beta chains from a single sample sequenced in a study of human T cells and chemical hapten exposure. Sample time point: patch test 1, 2 weeks after DPC sensitization. Described treatment: therapeutic diphenylcyclopropenone sensitization with weekly scalp DPC. One entry per CDR3 protein results from TCRdb running MiXCR on the RACE reads. This table holds approximately 100,000 distinct CDR3 sequences, about 10% found once. This sample comprised whole blood, obtained in connection with sensitization to the hapten diphenylcyclopropenone (DPC). These receptors all stem from a woman between 40 and 55 years old with alopecia areata. Some clones in this sample may be carry-over from other donors' samples.

This clonotype was detected only a few times. The chain couples TRBV20-1 to TRBJ2-3; tentatively, D is TRBD2 (5 bases). The CDR3 has 14 residues. V dropped 5 bases and J dropped 2 bases, with 14 bases sitting between them. CDR1 is DFQATT and CDR2 is SNEGSKA in the germline V gene (reference sequence). The CDR3 protein is CSALSLDSTDTQYF. CDR3 coding DNA: TGCAGTGCTCTGAGTTTGGACTCCACAGATACGCAGTATTTT.

This clonotype has ten or more counts. The chain recombines TRBV28 with TRBJ2-7, with D possibly matching TRBD2 (5 bases). Germline V gives CDR1 MDHEN, CDR2 SYDVKM. The CDR3 runs to 13 residues. V was pared by 3 bases and J by 7 bases, with 13 bases between. In DNA form, the CDR3 reads TGTGCCAGCAGTTTGAGGGAGCCGCCTGAGCAGTACTTC. Encoded protein: CASSLREPPEQYF. The variable domain in full, completed from reference TRBV28 and TRBJ2-7, reads DVKVTQSSRYLVKRTGEKVFLECVQDMDHENMFWYRQDPGLGLRLIYFSYDVKMKEKGDIPEGYSVSREKKERFSLILESASTNQTSMYLCASSLREPPEQYFGPGTRLTVT.

This clonotype showed up many times. The V gene is TRBV6-5, the J gene TRBJ2-1, with TRBD2 identical over 7 bases. Germline loops: CDR1 MNHEY, CDR2 SVGAGI. With 0 bases clipped from V and 13 bases from J, the junction kept 6 bases outside the gene matches. The CDR3 is 13 residues long. In DNA form, the CDR3 reads TGTGCCAGCAGTTACTCCTTGGGGGGGGGTCAGTTCTTC. Protein sequence: CASSYSLGGGQFF.

This clonotype has a handful of counts. V gene TRBV12-3 or TRBV12-4 combines with J gene TRBJ1-1, with TRBD1 matching 7 bases. The CDR3 is made up of 12 amino acids. With 7 bases clipped from V and 4 bases from J, the junction kept 3 bases outside the gene matches. For the CDR3, the DNA is TGTGCCAGCACGACAGGGTTCACTGAAGCTTTCTTT. This encodes CASTTGFTEAFF.

In its sample, this clonotype was seen a few times. The genes are TRBV3-1 and TRBJ1-2; unclear D gene. V shed 1 base and J shed 7 bases, with 16 bases lying between them. The CDR3 loop spans 15 amino acids. The germline CDR1 and CDR2 sequences are LGHDT and YNNKEL (reference sequence). The CDR3 protein is CASSQVDGLSGGYTF. Here the CDR3 DNA reads TGTGCCAGCAGCCAAGTTGACGGTCTTAGTGGTGGCTACACCTTC.

This chain uses TRBV25-1 with TRBJ2-1, with D unclear. Trimming took off 5 bases at V and 9 bases at J, with 11 bases between the two ends. The germline V gene encodes CDR1 MGHDK and CDR2 SYGVNS. The CDR3 spans 12 residues. For the CDR3, the DNA is TGTGCCAGCAGTCCGTCCCGAGCTGAGCAGTTCTTC. Translation gives CASSPSRAEQFF.

Ten or more counts support this clonotype. V gene TRBV7-3 combines with J gene TRBJ2-3; the D is unclear. CDR3 length: 12 residues. V lost 6 bases to trimming and J lost 6 bases, with 10 bases between them. Germline CDR1 is SGHTA and CDR2 is FQGTGA. The CDR3 is CASSSASDTQYF. In DNA, the CDR3 is TGTGCCAGCAGTTCGGCCTCGGATACGCAGTATTTT. Supplemented by reference TRBV7-3 and TRBJ2-3, the full variable domain reads GAGVSQTPSNKVTEKGKYVELRCDPISGHTALYWYRQSLGQGPEFLIYFQGTGAADDSGLPNDRFFAVRPEGSVSTLKIQRTERGDSAVYLCASSSASDTQYFGPGTRLTVL.

This clonotype was seen at least ten times. The genes are TRBV3-1 and TRBJ2-3; D not resolved. Trimming shortened V by 1 base and J by 2 bases, and 19 bases separated the two germline ends. The CDR3 is 18 residues long. The germline V gene encodes CDR1 LGHDT and CDR2 YNNKEL (reference sequence). CDR3 bases: TGTGCCAGCAGCCAAGGCGTCCTAGATACCCGTTTCACAGATACGCAGTATTTT. This sequence encodes CASSQGVLDTRFTDTQYF.

At least ten counts were recorded for this clonotype. The V gene is TRBV12-3 or TRBV12-4, the J gene TRBJ2-3; no reliable D call. The CDR3 sequence is 13 residues long. V was trimmed by 2 bases and J by 1 base, leaving 4 bases between them. DNA of the CDR3: TGTGCCAGCAGTTTACGTGGCACAGATACGCAGTATTTT. It specifies CASSLRGTDTQYF.

This clonotype appeared many times. The V call is TRBV25-1, the J call TRBJ2-1, with a weak D call TRBD2 (6 bases). Germline V lookup: CDR1 MGHDK, CDR2 SYGVNS. The CDR3 contains 10 residues. V lost 6 bases and J lost 11, with 8 bases in between. The CDR3 bases are TGTGCCAGCAGGGCGGGGCAGCAGTTCTTC. Its protein is CASRAGQQFF.

The chain carries TRBV7-2 and TRBJ2-5; 9 nucleotides agree with TRBD1. Trimming cost V 5 bases and J 3 bases; bases outside gene matches: 7. The CDR3 is 15 residues long. Germline V lookup: CDR1 SGHTA, CDR2 FQGNSA. The CDR3 sequence: CASSAGTGRKETQYF. DNA of the CDR3: TGTGCCAGCAGCGCCGGGACAGGGCGGAAAGAGACCCAGTACTTC.

This clonotype was seen ten or more times. The V call is TRBV29-1, the J call TRBJ2-3; no reliable D call. Germline V lookup: CDR1 SQVTM, CDR2 ANQGSEA. CDR3 length: 12 amino acids. Trimming stripped 2 bases from V and 0 bases from J, with 3 bases between. The CDR3 DNA follows: TGCAGCGTTGAAAGTAGCACAGATACGCAGTATTTT. Encoded protein: CSVESSTDTQYF.

The table lists this clonotype with many counts. This chain links TRBV12-3 or TRBV12-4 with TRBJ2-4; 13 bases align to TRBD2. The CDR3 has 18 residues. V shed 5 bases and J 2 bases; nucleotides not matched to a gene: 9. CDR3 amino acids: CASSPTSGGAGSKNIQYF. The CDR3 nucleotides are TGTGCCAGCAGTCCAACTAGCGGGGGGGCCGGATCCAAAAACATTCAGTACTTC.

The sample holds a few counts of this clonotype. The chain recombines TRBV6-6 with TRBJ1-1, with unresolved D. V lost 5 bases, J lost 7 bases, and 14 bases lay in between. The CDR3 spans 13 residues. CDR1 and CDR2 from the germline V gene are MNHNY and SVGAGI (reference sequence). Written as DNA, the CDR3 is TGTGCCAGCAGTCCGAGATGGGGTGGTGAAGCTTTCTTT. Amino acids: CASSPRWGGEAFF.

In this sample, this clonotype turned up many times. The chain is built from TRBV9 and TRBJ2-3, with D uncertain. Germline V gene sequence: CDR1 SGDLS, CDR2 YYNGEE. Trimming removed 0 bases at V and 1 base at J, with 9 bases between. The CDR3 length is 15 residues. CDR3 sequence: CASSVEGSGTDTQYF. CDR3 DNA: TGTGCCAGCAGCGTAGAGGGTTCGGGCACAGATACGCAGTATTTT. Full variable domain (missing parts from reference TRBV9 and TRBJ2-3): DSGVTQTPKHLITATGQRVTLRCSPRSGDLSVYWYQQSLDQGLQFLIQYYNGEERAKGNILERFSAQQFPDLHSELNLSSLELGDSALYFCASSVEGSGTDTQYFGPGTRLTVL.

The J gene is TRBJ2-3, the V gene TRBV29-1; TRBD1 matches at 10 bases. V lost 4 bases, J lost 4 bases, and 5 bases stayed unmatched. The CDR3 is 14 amino acids. The germline V gene has CDR1 SQVTM and CDR2 ANQGSEA. The CDR3 DNA is TGCAGCGTTGCAGGGACAGGGGTTCCAGATACGCAGTATTTT. Amino acids: CSVAGTGVPDTQYF.